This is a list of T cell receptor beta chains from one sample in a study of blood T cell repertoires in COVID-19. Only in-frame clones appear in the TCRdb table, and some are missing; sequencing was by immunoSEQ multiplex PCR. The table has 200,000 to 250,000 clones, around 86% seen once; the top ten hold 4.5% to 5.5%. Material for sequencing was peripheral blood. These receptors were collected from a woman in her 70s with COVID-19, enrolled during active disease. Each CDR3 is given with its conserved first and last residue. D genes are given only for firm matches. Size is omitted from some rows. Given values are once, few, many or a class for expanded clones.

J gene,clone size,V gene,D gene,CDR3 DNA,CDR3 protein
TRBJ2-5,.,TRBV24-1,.,TGTGCCACCAGTGTAGGAGGATCGCAAGAGACCCAGTACTTC,CATSVGGSQETQYF
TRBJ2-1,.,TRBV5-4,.,TGTGCCAGCAGCCGTTCCGGGATCTACAATGAGCAGTTCTTC,CASSRSGIYNEQFF
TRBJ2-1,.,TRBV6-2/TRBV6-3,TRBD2,TGTGCCAGCAGTCGAGGACTAGCGGGACACAATGAGCAGTTCTTC,CASSRGLAGHNEQFF
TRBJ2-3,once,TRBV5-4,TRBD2,TGTGCCAGCAGCTCTGGTGGTCTAGCGGGGAGCTGGGGGATTGGAGATACGCAGTATTTT,CASSSGGLAGSWGIGDTQYF
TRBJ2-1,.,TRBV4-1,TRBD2,TGCGCCAGCAGCCCGTATAGCTCTAGCGGGAGCTACAATGAGCAGTTCTTC,CASSPYSSSGSYNEQFF
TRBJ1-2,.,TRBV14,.,TGTGCCAGCAGCCAAGCGAGGAACTATGGCTACACCTTC,CASSQARNYGYTF
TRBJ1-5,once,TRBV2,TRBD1,TGTGCCAGCAACCCCGGACAGGGTCGTAATCAGCCCCAGCATTTT,CASNPGQGRNQPQHF
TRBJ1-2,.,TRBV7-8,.,TGTGCCAGCAGCTTAGTAGACAGTCGGTTTTTCAGAAAGAACTATGGCTACACCTTC,CASSLVDSRFFRKNYGYTF
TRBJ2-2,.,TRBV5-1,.,TGCGCCAGCAGCCTTAGGGTTTCAGGGGGGACGAACACCGGGGAGCTGTTTTTT,CASSLRVSGGTNTGELFF
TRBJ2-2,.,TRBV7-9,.,TGTGCCAGCAGTTTACAGGGAGGAGGCACCGGGGAGCTGTTTTTT,CASSLQGGGTGELFF
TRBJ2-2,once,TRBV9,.,TGTGCCAGCAGCGCTCGGGAGCAGGGCACCGGGGAGCTGTTTTTT,CASSAREQGTGELFF
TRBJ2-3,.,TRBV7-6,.,TGTGCCAGCAGCTTAGTTGGGCCCTCGGGCACAGATACGCAGTATTTT,CASSLVGPSGTDTQYF
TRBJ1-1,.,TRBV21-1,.,TGTGCCAGCACGGAGTTGACGGACAGGGGAGATGAAGCTTTCTTT,CASTELTDRGDEAFF
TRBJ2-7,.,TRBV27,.,TGTGCCAGCAGTCCCCTAACAGGGTCTCCTCTCTACGAGCAGTACTTC,CASSPLTGSPLYEQYF
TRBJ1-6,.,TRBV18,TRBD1,TGTGCCAGCTCACCAACAGGGGATAATTCACCCCTCCACTTT,CASSPTGDNSPLHF
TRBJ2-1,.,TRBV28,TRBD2,TGTGCCAGCAGATGGACTAGCGGAGGGAATGAGCAGTTCTTC,CASRWTSGGNEQFF
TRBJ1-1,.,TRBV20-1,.,TGCAGTGCTGGCAGAGGCACTGAAGCTTTCTTT,CSAGRGTEAFF
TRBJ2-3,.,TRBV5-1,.,TGCGCCAGCAGTTCAAGCGACAGGAGCACAGATACGCAGTATTTT,CASSSSDRSTDTQYF
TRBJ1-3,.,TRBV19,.,TGTGCCAGTAGTGTTCCGGGACTGGGCTCTGGAAACACCATATATTTT,CASSVPGLGSGNTIYF
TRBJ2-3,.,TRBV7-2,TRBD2,TGTGCCAGCAGCCCTTCTAGCGGGAGGGTAGATACGCAGTATTTT,CASSPSSGRVDTQYF
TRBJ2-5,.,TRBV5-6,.,TGTGCCAGCAGCCCCACTATGAGGGAGACCCAGTACTTC,CASSPTMRETQYF
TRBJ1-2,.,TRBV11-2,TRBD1,TGTGCCAGCAGCTTAGGAGGGACAGGCGGGGGCTATGGCTACACCTTC,CASSLGGTGGGYGYTF
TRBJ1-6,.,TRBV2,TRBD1,TGTGCCAGCAGGGCGACAGGGGAGGGTTCTTCACCCCTCCACTTT,CASRATGEGSSPLHF
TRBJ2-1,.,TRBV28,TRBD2,TGTGCCAGCAGCCCTAGGAGCGGGAGCCGCTCCTACAATGAGCAGTTCTTC,CASSPRSGSRSYNEQFF
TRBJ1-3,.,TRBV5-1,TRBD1,TGCGCCAGCAGCTTACAGGGGGCGAGTGGAAACACCATATATTTT,CASSLQGASGNTIYF
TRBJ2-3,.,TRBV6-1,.,TGTGCCAGCAGTGTTGGAGTCGGGACTGTTGGTCAAGATACGCAGTATTTT,CASSVGVGTVGQDTQYF
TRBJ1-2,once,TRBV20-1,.,TGCAGTGCAGACAGCAACTATGGCTACACCTTC,CSADSNYGYTF
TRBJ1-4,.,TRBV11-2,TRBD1,TGTGCCAGCAGCCCCTCAGGGACAGGGAGGGAAAAACTGTTTTTT,CASSPSGTGREKLFF
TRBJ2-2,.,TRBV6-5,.,TGTGCCAGCAGTTACTTAGCGGTCGCGAACACCGGGGAGCTGTTTTTT,CASSYLAVANTGELFF
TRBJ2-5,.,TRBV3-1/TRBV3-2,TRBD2,TGTGCCAGCAGCGAGCGGGGGGGAATGGAGACCCAGTACTTC,CASSERGGMETQYF
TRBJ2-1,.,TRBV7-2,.,TGTGCCAGCAGCTTAAGAGGGGGGGTCTACAATGAGCAGTTCTTC,CASSLRGGVYNEQFF
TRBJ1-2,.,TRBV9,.,TGTGCCAGCAGCGTAGGCACTCACTATGGCTACACCTTC,CASSVGTHYGYTF
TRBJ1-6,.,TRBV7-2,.,TGTGCCAGCAGCTTTCTGTCGACAGGCCGTAATTCACCCCTCCACTTT,CASSFLSTGRNSPLHF
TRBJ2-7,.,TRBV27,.,TGTGCCAGCAGTTTTACCGTTCATCGGTACGAGCAGTACTTC,CASSFTVHRYEQYF
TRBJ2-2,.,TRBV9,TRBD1,TGTGCCAGCAGCGTAGCCTGGGGACAGGTCGGGAACACCGGGGAGCTGTTTTTT,CASSVAWGQVGNTGELFF
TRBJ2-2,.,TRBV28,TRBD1,TGTGCCAGCAGTCCTACAGGGGGGCCCGGGGAGCTGTTTTTT,CASSPTGGPGELFF
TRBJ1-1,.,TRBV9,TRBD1,TGTGCCAGCAGCGTAGCTCCAGGGGGAAGCACTGAAGCTTTCTTT,CASSVAPGGSTEAFF
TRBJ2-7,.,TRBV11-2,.,TGTGCCAGCAGCTTAGATCTAGGCTATCTCTACGAGCAGTACTTC,CASSLDLGYLYEQYF
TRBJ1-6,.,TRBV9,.,TGTGCCAGCAGCCCCCTCGGGGTTAATTCACCCCTCCACTTT,CASSPLGVNSPLHF
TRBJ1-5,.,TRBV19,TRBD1,TGTGCCAGTAGTAGGGTGGGGCAGGGGGCAGAGCAGCCCCAGCATTTT,CASSRVGQGAEQPQHF
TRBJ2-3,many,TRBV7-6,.,TGTGCCAGCAGCTTAGGGGCAGGCTGGAGGGATACGCAGTATTTT,CASSLGAGWRDTQYF
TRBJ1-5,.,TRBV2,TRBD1,TGTGCCAGCAGCCCACAGGGGAATCAGCCCCAGCATTTT,CASSPQGNQPQHF
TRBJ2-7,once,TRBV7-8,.,TGTGCCAGCAGCTCAATGACCTGGCGGTTAGGGGCGGCCTACGAGCAGTACTTC,CASSSMTWRLGAAYEQYF
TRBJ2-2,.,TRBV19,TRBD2,TGTGCCAGTAGTATACAGGCGGGAGGGCCATTCGGGGAGCTGTTTTTT,CASSIQAGGPFGELFF
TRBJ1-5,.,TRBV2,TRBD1,TGTGCCAGCGGTTCCGGGACAGGGCGCAATCAGCCCCAGCATTTT,CASGSGTGRNQPQHF
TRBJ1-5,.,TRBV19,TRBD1,TGTGCCAGTGACCCGACAGGGACGTACAATCAGCCCCAGCATTTT,CASDPTGTYNQPQHF
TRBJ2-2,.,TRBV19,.,TGTGCCAGTAGACCACCGGGGAGGAACACCGGGGAGCTGTTTTTT,CASRPPGRNTGELFF
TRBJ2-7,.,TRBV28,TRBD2,TGTGCCAGTGTGCTAGCGGGAAGGAACGAGCAGTACTTC,CASVLAGRNEQYF
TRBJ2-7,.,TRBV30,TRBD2,TGTGCCTGGAGAAAGGGCGGGAGCTCCTACGAGCAGTACTTC,CAWRKGGSSYEQYF
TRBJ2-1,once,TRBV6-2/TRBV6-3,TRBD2,TGTGCCAGCAGTTCCCTAGCGGGAGTCGGTGAGCAGTTCTTC,CASSSLAGVGEQFF
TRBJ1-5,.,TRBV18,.,TGTGCCAGCTCACCACTGCAGGGTCAGAATCAGCCCCAGCATTTT,CASSPLQGQNQPQHF
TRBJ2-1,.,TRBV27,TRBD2,TGTGCCAGCACCAAGAGGGTAGCGGGGGGGTACAATGAGCAGTTCTTC,CASTKRVAGGYNEQFF
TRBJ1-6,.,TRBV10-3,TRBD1,TGTGCCATCACCGGGACAGGGTCTTCACCCCTCCACTTT,CAITGTGSSPLHF
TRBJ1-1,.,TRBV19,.,TGTGCCAGTAGTAATTGGGGGGGATTGAACACTGAAGCTTTCTTT,CASSNWGGLNTEAFF
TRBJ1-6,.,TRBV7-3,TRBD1,TGTGCCAGCAGCTCTCAGGGGGGAGGTAATTCACCCCTCCACTTT,CASSSQGGGNSPLHF
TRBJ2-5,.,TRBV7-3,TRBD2,TGTGCCAGCAGCCCTAGCGGCCACCAAGAGACCCAGTACTTC,CASSPSGHQETQYF
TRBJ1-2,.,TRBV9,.,TGTGCCAGCAGCGTAGCTCCACAGAGCATTCCTGGCTACACCTTC,CASSVAPQSIPGYTF
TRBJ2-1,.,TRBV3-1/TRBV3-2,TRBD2,TGTGCCAGCAGCCAAGAGGTGAAGAGCGGGATAGGTAGTGGTGAGCAGTTCTTC,CASSQEVKSGIGSGEQFF
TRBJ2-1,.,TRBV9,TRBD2,TGTGCCAGCAGCGTATCACCTAGCGGAAGCAGACGAATGATCGAGCAGTTCTTC,CASSVSPSGSRRMIEQFF
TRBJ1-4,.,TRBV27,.,TGTGCCAGCAGTTTACAGGGACTTCGTAGTTCGGAACTGTTTTTT,CASSLQGLRSSELFF